The rows below give T cell receptor beta chains drawn from one sample of a study of blood T cell repertoires in COVID-19. Clones were read by immunoSEQ multiplex PCR, and TCRdb kept only the in-frame ones, dropping some. The table lists 200,000 to 300,000 clones, 75% to 90% of them singletons, with about 4% in the top ten. The sequencing input was PBMCs or T cells enriched from blood (not recorded which). Receptors were obtained from a woman younger than 45 who had recovered from COVID-19. CDR3s include the opening cysteine and the closing phenylalanine or tryptophan. Fields, in order: J gene, D gene, clone size, V gene, CDR3 protein, CDR3 DNA. The D gene is left open where the match is weak. Clone size is stated in some rows and not others, as once, few, many or a class when expanded.

j_call: TRBJ2-2; d_call: TRBD2; clone_size: .; v_call: TRBV11-2; cdr3_aa: CASPKGAAGGTGELFF; cdr3_nt: TGTGCCAGCCCTAAAGGTGCTGCGGGAGGTACCGGGGAGCTGTTTTTT
j_call: TRBJ2-1; d_call: .; clone_size: .; v_call: TRBV20-1; cdr3_aa: CSARDGRGQFF; cdr3_nt: TGCAGTGCTAGAGATGGTAGAGGCCAGTTCTTC
j_call: TRBJ1-5; d_call: .; clone_size: .; v_call: TRBV5-1; cdr3_aa: CASSLGSGGQPQHF; cdr3_nt: TGCGCCAGCAGCTTGGGATCGGGGGGTCAGCCCCAGCATTTT
j_call: TRBJ1-1; d_call: .; clone_size: .; v_call: TRBV3-1/TRBV3-2; cdr3_aa: CASRGAETNTEAFF; cdr3_nt: TGTGCCAGCAGAGGGGCAGAAACAAACACTGAAGCTTTCTTT
j_call: TRBJ2-1; d_call: TRBD2; clone_size: .; v_call: TRBV7-8; cdr3_aa: CASSRNRKGLAFYNEQFF; cdr3_nt: TGTGCCAGCAGCCGCAACCGGAAGGGACTAGCTTTCTACAATGAGCAGTTCTTC
j_call: TRBJ2-2; d_call: .; clone_size: .; v_call: TRBV9; cdr3_aa: CASSVGSVANTGELFF; cdr3_nt: TGTGCCAGCAGCGTCGGGTCGGTTGCAAACACCGGGGAGCTGTTTTTT
j_call: TRBJ1-3; d_call: TRBD1; clone_size: once; v_call: TRBV28; cdr3_aa: CASSLLDRGQGNTIYF; cdr3_nt: TGTGCCAGCAGTTTATTAGACAGGGGGCAAGGAAACACCATATATTTT
j_call: TRBJ2-7; d_call: TRBD1; clone_size: .; v_call: TRBV15; cdr3_aa: CATSRDRGAYEQYF; cdr3_nt: TGTGCCACCAGCAGGGACAGGGGAGCCTACGAGCAGTACTTC
j_call: TRBJ2-3; d_call: TRBD1; clone_size: .; v_call: TRBV7-9; cdr3_aa: CASSLGQGGTDTQYF; cdr3_nt: TGTGCCAGCAGCTTAGGACAGGGTGGTACAGATACGCAGTATTTT
j_call: TRBJ1-2; d_call: .; clone_size: .; v_call: TRBV14; cdr3_aa: CASSQLLGANYGYTF; cdr3_nt: TGTGCCAGCAGCCAACTATTGGGGGCAAACTATGGCTACACCTTC
j_call: TRBJ2-7; d_call: TRBD1; clone_size: .; v_call: TRBV11-2; cdr3_aa: CASSVGPGQHYEQYF; cdr3_nt: TGTGCCAGCAGCGTAGGACCGGGACAGCACTACGAGCAGTACTTC
j_call: TRBJ2-1; d_call: .; clone_size: .; v_call: TRBV24-1; cdr3_aa: CATSDPGRGSQFF; cdr3_nt: TGTGCCACCAGTGATCCGGGGAGGGGGTCCCAGTTCTTC
j_call: TRBJ1-2; d_call: TRBD1; clone_size: .; v_call: TRBV19; cdr3_aa: CASSPDRGSDGYTF; cdr3_nt: TGTGCCAGTAGTCCCGACAGGGGGTCAGATGGCTACACCTTC
j_call: TRBJ1-1; d_call: .; clone_size: .; v_call: TRBV6-4; cdr3_aa: CASSDSFGREAFF; cdr3_nt: TGTGCCAGCAGTGACTCTTTTGGGCGTGAAGCTTTCTTT
j_call: TRBJ2-1; d_call: TRBD2; clone_size: .; v_call: TRBV6-1; cdr3_aa: CASSERQASSSGSSYNEQFF; cdr3_nt: TGTGCCAGCAGTGAACGACAGGCCAGCTCTAGCGGGAGCTCCTACAATGAGCAGTTCTTC